The clone carrying this TCR beta chain was seen more than once but under ten times. This record belongs to a study of cytomegalovirus exposure and HLA in healthy donors. CDR3 size: 15 residues. The ends lost 2 bases at V and 6 bases at J; junction bases unmatched: 7. The PCR contained 60 Vbeta and 13 Jbeta primers. Data came from immunoSEQ multiplex PCR; TCRdb stores just in-frame clones and leaves some out. The sample carries roughly 130,000 clones, around two thirds recorded once. This donor has no recorded CMV serostatus. Sequencing was carried out using PBMCs. V gene TRBV23-1 combines with J gene TRBJ2-1, with 7 nucleotides matching TRBD1. TRBV23-1 is marked as an open reading frame, function uncertain. The clonotype originates from a human donor in good health. The DNA for the CDR3 is TGCGCCAGCAGTCAAACGGGACAGTTCACCAATGAGCAGTTCTTC. This translates into CASSQTGQFTNEQFF.